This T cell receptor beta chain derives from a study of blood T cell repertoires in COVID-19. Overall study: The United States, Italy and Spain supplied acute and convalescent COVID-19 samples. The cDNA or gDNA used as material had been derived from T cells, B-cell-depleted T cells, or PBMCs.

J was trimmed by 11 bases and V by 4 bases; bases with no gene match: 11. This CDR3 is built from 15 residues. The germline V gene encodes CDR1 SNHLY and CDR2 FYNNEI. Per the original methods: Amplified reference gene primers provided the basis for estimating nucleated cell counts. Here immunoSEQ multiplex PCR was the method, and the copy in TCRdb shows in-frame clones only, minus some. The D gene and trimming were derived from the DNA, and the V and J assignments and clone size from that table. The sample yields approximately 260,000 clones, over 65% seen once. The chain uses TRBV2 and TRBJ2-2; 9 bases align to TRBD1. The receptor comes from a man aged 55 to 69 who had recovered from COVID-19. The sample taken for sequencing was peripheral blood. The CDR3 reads CASSVGDREIIELFF. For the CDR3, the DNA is TGTGCCAGCAGTGTGGGGGACAGGGAGATTATCGAGCTGTTTTTT.